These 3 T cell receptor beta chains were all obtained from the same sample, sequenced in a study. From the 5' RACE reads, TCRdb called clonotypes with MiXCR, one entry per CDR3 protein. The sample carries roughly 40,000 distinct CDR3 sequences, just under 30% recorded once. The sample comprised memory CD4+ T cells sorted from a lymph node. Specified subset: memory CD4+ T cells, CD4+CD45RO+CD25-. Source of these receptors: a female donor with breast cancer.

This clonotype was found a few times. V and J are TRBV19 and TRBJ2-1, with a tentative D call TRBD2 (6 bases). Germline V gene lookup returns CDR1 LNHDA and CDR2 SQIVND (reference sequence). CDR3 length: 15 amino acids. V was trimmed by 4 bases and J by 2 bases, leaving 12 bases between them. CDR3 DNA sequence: TGTGCCAGTAGTAAGGAGGGCAGCGCCTACAATGAGCAGTTCTTC. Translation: CASSKEGSAYNEQFF. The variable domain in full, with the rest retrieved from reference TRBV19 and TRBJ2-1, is DGGITQSPKYLFRKEGQNVTLSCEQNLNHDAMYWYRQDPGQGLRLIYYSQIVNDFQKGDIAEGYSVSREKKESFPLTVTSAQKNPTAFYLCASSKEGSAYNEQFFGPGTRLTVL.

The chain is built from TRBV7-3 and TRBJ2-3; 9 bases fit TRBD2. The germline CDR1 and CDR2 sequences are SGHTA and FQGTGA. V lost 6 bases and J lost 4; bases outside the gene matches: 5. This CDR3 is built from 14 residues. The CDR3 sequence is CASSRSGSPDTQYF. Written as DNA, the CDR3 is TGTGCCAGCAGTCGTAGCGGGAGCCCAGATACGCAGTATTTT. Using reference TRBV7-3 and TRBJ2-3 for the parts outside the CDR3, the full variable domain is GAGVSQTPSNKVTEKGKYVELRCDPISGHTALYWYRQSLGQGPEFLIYFQGTGAADDSGLPNDRFFAVRPEGSVSTLKIQRTERGDSAVYLCASSRSGSPDTQYFGPGTRLTVL.

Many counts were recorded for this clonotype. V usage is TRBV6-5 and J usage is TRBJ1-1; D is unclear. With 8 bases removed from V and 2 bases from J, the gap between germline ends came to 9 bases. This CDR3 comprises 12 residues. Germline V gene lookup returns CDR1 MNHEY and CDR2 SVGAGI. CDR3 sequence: CASGKGNTEAFF. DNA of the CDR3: TGTGCCAGCGGTAAGGGTAACACTGAAGCTTTCTTT.